This T cell receptor (beta chain) originates from a study of identical twins. Points from the study as a whole: Models underestimated out-of-frame TCR alpha sharing in monozygotic twins. Weaker excess sharing between twins was seen in beta out-of-frame sequences.

TCRdb independently ran MiXCR on the 5' RACE reads; one entry per CDR3 protein. Of 600,000 to 800,000 distinct CDR3 sequences listed, around 21% were seen once; the top ten hold 4.3%. J gave up 3 bases and V 6 bases, and 4 bases lay outside the gene matches. The germline gives CDR1 MNHEY, CDR2 SMNVEV (reference sequence). CDR3 size: 13 residues. A word on this clonotype: No antigen is known for it.

These data were also filed under a second study, of T cells expressing NK-cell markers. That work adds: Dominant NKG2C+ clonotypes accounted for about 1.0-7.0% of CD8+ T cells in six or seven donors.

The receptor comes from a young woman in good health. The specimen sequenced was PBMCs. This sequence joins TRBV27 and TRBJ1-2, with 7 bases fitting TRBD1. In DNA form, the CDR3 reads TGTGCCAGCAGCTTGGACAGGCACTATGGCTACACCTTC. Its protein is CASSLDRHYGYTF.